The 27 T cell receptor beta chains listed next were all sequenced from one sample in a study of beta chain features in type 1 diabetes. The investigators reverse transcribed all of the isolated RNA, so they sequenced expressed TCRB transcripts. Measured with immunoSEQ multiplex PCR; TCRdb has only the in-frame clones, and not every one. The table records 110,000 to 150,000 clones, roughly 10% of them present only once. Sequenced sample: central memory CD4+ T cells from blood. The origin of the receptors is a middle-aged woman in good health.

This clone has a count of ten or more. The J gene is TRBJ2-1, the V gene TRBV29-1, with TRBD1 identical over 10 bases. The CDR3 loop spans 13 amino acids. Germline-derived CDR1 and CDR2 are SQVTM and ANQGSEA. V lost 7 bases to trimming and J lost 5 bases; unmatched junction nucleotides: 5. The CDR3 loop reads CSAGQGVHNEQFF. In nucleotides, the CDR3 is TGCAGCGCAGGACAGGGGGTGCACAATGAGCAGTTCTTC.

This clone was seen a handful of times. V usage is TRBV19 and J usage is TRBJ1-2; 7 bases line up with TRBD1. Unmatched junction bases numbered 5, after V lost 6 bases and J lost 4 bases. Germline CDR1 LNHDA, CDR2 SQIVND (reference sequence). The CDR3 is 13 residues long. CDR3 in amino acids: CASRRTGPYGYTF. CDR3 DNA: TGTGCCAGTAGGAGGACAGGTCCCTATGGCTACACCTTC.

This clone was counted a few times. The chain carries TRBV2 and TRBJ1-6, with D possibly TRBD1 on 5 matching bases. Germline CDR1 and CDR2: SNHLY and FYNNEI. This CDR3 is 12 amino acids long. With 7 bases removed from V and 9 bases from J, the gap between germline ends came to 10 bases. CDR3: CASKDTSSPLHF. The CDR3 region has the DNA TGTGCCAGCAAGGACACATCTTCACCCCTCCACTTT.

The chain is built from TRBV19 and TRBJ2-3; 7 bases line up with TRBD1. CDR3 length: 14 amino acids. Germline CDR1 and CDR2: LNHDA and SQIVND (reference sequence). The trim removed 6 bases at V and 4 bases at J, leaving 7 bases unmatched. CDR3 DNA sequence: TGTGCCAGTAGACTTCTAGGGGGCCCAGATACGCAGTATTTT. Its protein product is CASRLLGGPDTQYF.

This clone appeared a few times. The chain links TRBV7-9 to TRBJ2-5; weak D call: TRBD2 (6 bases). CDR1 SEHNR and CDR2 FQNEAQ come from the germline V gene (reference sequence). This CDR3 has 12 residues. V lost 6 bases and J lost 4, with 9 bases in between. The CDR3 nucleotides read TGTGCCAGCAGTCGGGGGTCAGAGACCCAGTACTTC. The encoded protein is CASSRGSETQYF.

This clone has just a few counts. The chain links TRBV6-5 to TRBJ1-1; no clear D gene. Germline CDR1 MNHEY, CDR2 SVGAGI. Trimming pared 11 bases from V and 8 bases from J, leaving 15 bases between. The length of the CDR3 is 11 residues. The CDR3 is CASRGREEAFF. The CDR3 nucleotides read TGTGCCTCCAGAGGGCGGGAAGAAGCTTTCTTT.

The V gene is TRBV9, the J gene TRBJ2-2; D unresolved. The germline V gene has CDR1 SGDLS and CDR2 YYNGEE. Trimming stripped 4 bases from V and 6 bases from J, with 13 bases between. This CDR3 spans 14 amino acids. The CDR3 DNA is TGTGCCAGCAGCATCGCTAGTCTGGCCGGGGAGCTGTTTTTT. Translating gives CASSIASLAGELFF.

This clone was seen a few times. The chain combines TRBV7-9 with TRBJ2-3; 8 bases are a match to TRBD2. The CDR3 has 15 amino acids. The germline V gene encodes CDR1 SEHNR and CDR2 FQNEAQ (reference sequence). The V segment lost 0 bases and the J segment 1 base; nucleotides outside the gene matches: 0. The CDR3 sequence: CASSLATSGTDTQYF. DNA for the CDR3: TGTGCCAGCAGCTTAGCGACTAGCGGCACAGATACGCAGTATTTT.

This clone was detected a few times. The genes are TRBV6-1 and TRBJ2-3, with TRBD2 identical over 10 bases. Germline CDR1 reads MNHNS; CDR2 reads SASEGT. With V trimmed by 6 bases and J by 0 bases, 0 bases remained unmatched. The CDR3 runs to 14 residues. The CDR3 DNA is TGTGCCAGCAGACTAGCGGGGAGCACAGATACGCAGTATTTT. This translates into CASRLAGSTDTQYF.

The rearrangement uses TRBV5-1 and TRBJ2-5; 11 positions match TRBD2. V shed 3 bases, J shed 5 bases, and the junction held 6 bases outside the gene matches. This CDR3 is built from 15 residues. Germline CDR1 reads SGHRS; CDR2 reads YFSETQ. The CDR3 sequence is CASSYSGGAEETQYF. The DNA of the CDR3 is TGCGCCAGCAGCTATAGCGGGGGGGCGGAGGAGACCCAGTACTTC.

In this sample, this clone turned up a few times. The V gene is TRBV5-1, the J gene TRBJ1-1, with D possibly TRBD1 on 6 matching bases. Trimming stripped 2 bases from V and 4 bases from J, with 12 bases between. The CDR3 sequence is 14 residues long. Germline V gene sequence: CDR1 SGHRS, CDR2 YFSETQ. CDR3 nucleotides: TGCGCCAGCAGCTTAGGGGGACCGGTCACTGAAGCTTTCTTT. It codes for CASSLGGPVTEAFF.

This clone was counted only a few times. The chain joins TRBV27 to TRBJ2-7; TRBD1 is a possible D gene (5 bases). Looked up from germline, CDR1 is MNHEY and CDR2 is SMNVEV (reference sequence). The CDR3 is made up of 14 amino acids. Trimming stripped 5 bases from V and 2 bases from J, with 13 bases between. CDR3 sequence: CASSMWGRPYEQYF. The CDR3 nucleotides read TGTGCCAGCAGTATGTGGGGCAGGCCCTACGAGCAGTACTTC.

CDR3 bases: TGCGCCAGCAGCTGGGAGTCGCAGGGGGCAACTGAAGCTTTCTTT. Protein: CASSWESQGATEAFF. This rearrangement joins TRBV5-1 to TRBJ1-1, with 8 bases lining up with TRBD1. Germline-derived CDR1 and CDR2 are SGHRS and YFSETQ. After removal of 3 bases from V and 5 bases from J, the junction contained 9 bases not matched to a gene. The CDR3 is 15 residues long.

V usage is TRBV5-1 and J usage is TRBJ2-3, with TRBD2 matching over 7 bases. Losses at the gene ends were 1 base for V and 4 bases for J; bases not matched to a gene: 3. CDR3 length equals 14 residues. The germline gives CDR1 SGHRS, CDR2 YFSETQ. The CDR3 nucleotides read TGCGCCAGCAGCTTGTTGGGAGGGGCAGATACGCAGTATTTT. Translating gives CASSLLGGADTQYF.

Worth noting for this clone: This specimen includes other DNA sequences encoding the same CDR3. This sequence joins TRBV29-1 and TRBJ2-3, with unresolved D. Looked up from germline, CDR1 is SQVTM and CDR2 is ANQGSEA. The V end was cut by 3 bases, the J end by 4 bases, with 5 bases between. The CDR3 length is 11 residues. The CDR3 sequence: CSVDSADTQYF. CDR3 DNA sequence: TGCAGCGTTGATTCGGCAGATACGCAGTATTTT.

V and J are TRBV2 and TRBJ2-7; 7 nucleotides line up with TRBD2. V trimming: 6 bases; J trimming: 0 bases; junction bases outside the gene matches: 11. Germline V gene data show CDR1 as SNHLY and CDR2 as FYNNEI. CDR3 length: 16 residues. The CDR3 nucleotides are TGTGCCAGCAGAGCTACGTTCTTAGCGGGCTCCTACGAGCAGTACTTC. Protein: CASRATFLAGSYEQYF.

This chain uses TRBV18 with TRBJ2-5; D remains ambiguous. Per the germline V gene, CDR1 is KGHSH and CDR2 is LQKENI. Trimming removed 2 bases at V and 0 bases at J, with 4 bases between. This CDR3 has 13 residues. CDR3 sequence: CASSPNNQETQYF. CDR3 sequence (DNA): TGTGCCAGCTCACCAAACAACCAAGAGACCCAGTACTTC.

This clone was found many times. The chain combines TRBV9 with TRBJ2-3, with D possibly being TRBD1 (5 bases). Looked up from germline, CDR1 is SGDLS and CDR2 is YYNGEE. The germline V and J ends were trimmed by 0 bases and 1 base, with 9 bases remaining between them. The CDR3 has 15 amino acids. DNA of the CDR3: TGTGCCAGCAGCGTAGGGGCAGGGCGCACAGATACGCAGTATTTT. This translates into CASSVGAGRTDTQYF.

This chain links TRBV7-2 with TRBJ2-1; D is possibly TRBD1 (5 bases). The CDR3 runs to 15 residues. Germline V CDR1 and CDR2: SGHTA, FQGNSA. V lost 6 bases, J lost 7 bases, and 19 bases lay in between. The CDR3 spells CASSVGQGHGNEQFF. The CDR3 DNA is TGTGCCAGCAGTGTTGGCCAGGGCCATGGGAATGAGCAGTTCTTC.

The chain employs TRBV4-3 and TRBJ2-7; TRBD2 agrees at 9 bases. CDR1 and CDR2 from the germline V gene are LGHNA and YSLEER. CDR3 size: 17 residues. The ends lost 0 bases at V and 2 bases at J; junction bases unmatched: 8. Written as DNA, the CDR3 is TGCGCCAGCAGCCAAGAAGTCAAGGCTAGCGGGGCCTACGAGCAGTACTTC. As protein: CASSQEVKASGAYEQYF.

The chain combines TRBV6-5 with TRBJ1-2; the match to TRBD1 covers 9 bases. Per germline, CDR1 MNHEY and CDR2 SVGAGI. With 4 bases clipped from V and 7 bases from J, the junction kept 7 bases outside the gene matches. This CDR3 comprises 14 residues. CDR3 DNA: TGTGCCAGCAGTTCCTCGGGACAGGGTGGTGGCTACACCTTC. Its protein product is CASSSSGQGGGYTF.

V gene TRBV7-2 combines with J gene TRBJ1-6, with D possibly TRBD1 on 6 matching bases. Germline CDR1 reads SGHTA; CDR2 reads FQGNSA. Between the trimmed V and J ends, which lost 3 bases and 10 bases, there was a span of 13 bases. CDR3 length equals 14 residues. The CDR3 here is CASSFDRLRSPLHF. In nucleotides, the CDR3 is TGTGCCAGCAGCTTCGACAGGTTACGCTCACCCCTCCACTTT. Supplemented by reference TRBV7-2 and TRBJ1-6, the full variable domain reads GAGVSQSPSNKVTEKGKDVELRCDPISGHTALYWYRQSLGQGLEFLIYFQGNSAPDKSGLPSDRFSAERTGGSVSTLTIQRTQQEDSAVYLCASSFDRLRSPLHFGNGTRLTVT.

V usage is TRBV13 and J usage is TRBJ2-3, with 9 bases matching TRBD2. This CDR3 spans 16 amino acids. Losses at the gene ends were 3 bases for V and 4 bases for J; bases not matched to a gene: 8. CDR1 and CDR2 (germline): PRHDT, FYEKMQ (reference sequence). CDR3 nucleotide sequence: TGTGCCAGCAGCTTTTTAGGCGGGGGGGCTGCAGATACGCAGTATTTT. It encodes CASSFLGGGAADTQYF.

There are a few counts of this clone. The chain combines TRBV27 with TRBJ1-2; D is possibly TRBD1 (6 bases). The V and J ends lost 5 bases and 2 bases respectively, with 12 bases between them. Germline CDR1 MNHEY, CDR2 SMNVEV (reference sequence). The CDR3 is 14 amino acids. The CDR3 loop is CASSTRTANYGYTF. The CDR3 bases are TGTGCCAGCAGTACCCGGACAGCAAACTATGGCTACACCTTC.

This chain uses TRBV7-8 with TRBJ2-1, with 16 nucleotides matching TRBD2. The V segment lost 5 bases and the J segment 11 bases; nucleotides outside the gene matches: 9. The CDR3 length is 16 residues. CDR1 is SGHVS, CDR2 FQNEAQ, per germline. This chain's CDR3 is CASSPGGTSGGAQQFF. DNA for the CDR3: TGTGCCAGCAGCCCCGGGGGGACTAGCGGGGGGGCCCAGCAGTTCTTC.

J is TRBJ2-5 and V is TRBV19; 7 bases agree with TRBD1. The germline V gene has CDR1 LNHDA and CDR2 SQIVND (reference sequence). With V trimmed by 3 bases and J by 5 bases, 9 bases remained unmatched. CDR3 size: 15 residues. The CDR3 sequence: CASSIRPGGKETQYF. CDR3 bases: TGTGCCAGTAGTATTAGGCCAGGGGGAAAGGAGACCCAGTACTTC.

This clone has only a few counts. The chain links TRBV6-5 to TRBJ2-1; the D is unclear. Germline V gene data show CDR1 as MNHEY and CDR2 as SVGAGI. The CDR3 is 14 residues long. Trimming left V 7 bases short and J 4 bases short, with 14 bases between. The chain's CDR3 is CASIGTTPYNEQFF. The CDR3 DNA follows: TGTGCCAGCATCGGAACTACCCCTTACAATGAGCAGTTCTTC.